These 2 T cell receptor beta chains were all obtained from the same sample, sequenced in a study of shared clonotypes between healthy human individuals. Repertoires were generated with immunoSEQ multiplex PCR, while TCRdb's copy carries only in-frame clones and drops some. The table has 2.3 million or so clones, more than 80% seen once; the top ten hold 0.39%. Sequencing was performed on naive CD4+ T cells from PBMCs. Documented subset: CD45RA+ positively selected. The receptors originated from a man aged 18 to 29 in good health. Some clones in this sample may be carry-over from other donors' samples.

This chain connects TRBV10-2 to TRBJ1-2, with D unresolved. The germline V and J ends were trimmed by 0 bases and 3 bases, with 11 bases remaining between them. The germline CDR1 and CDR2 sequences are WSHSY and SAAADI. CDR3 length equals 15 residues. CDR3 sequence reads: CASSESRQTHYGYTF. The CDR3, as DNA: TGCGCCAGCAGTGAGTCAAGGCAGACCCACTATGGCTACACCTTC.

The J gene is TRBJ1-1, the V gene TRBV18; 9 bases align to TRBD1. This CDR3 has 17 residues. CDR1 and CDR2 (germline): KGHSH, LQKENI. V dropped 3 bases and J dropped 3; count of bases not matched to a gene: 11. DNA for the CDR3: TGTGCCAGCTCACCTTCCCTCGGACAGGGGCTTCACACTGAAGCTTTCTTT. This gives the protein CASSPSLGQGLHTEAFF.